A selection of T cell receptor beta chains follows, all from one sample in a study of early T cells in non-severe SARS-CoV-2 infection. TCRdb passed the 5' RACE reads through MiXCR, listing each CDR3 protein once. Altogether about 64,000 distinct CDR3 sequences are present, 4.9% being singletons, with the ten largest covering 4.9%. Sequencing was performed on whole blood. These receptors were taken from an adult who was a healthcare worker with PCR-confirmed SARS-CoV-2 infection or an uninfected control (not recorded which). Each CDR3 is given with its conserved first and last residue. The order of the fields is CDR3 DNA, CDR3 protein, V gene, D gene, clone size, J gene. The D gene is left open where the match is weak. Only part of the rows carry a size: once, few, many, or a class if the clone is expanded.

CDR3 DNA: TGTGCCAGCATACTAGCGCCCGTTCTCACAGATACGCAGTATTTT; CDR3 protein: CASILAPVLTDTQYF; V gene: TRBV6-1; D gene: TRBD2; clone size: few; J gene: TRBJ2-3
CDR3 DNA: TGTGCCAGCAGCTTGAGTAGCGTCGAAGATACGCAGTATTTT; CDR3 protein: CASSLSSVEDTQYF; V gene: TRBV5-4; D gene: NA; clone size: many; J gene: TRBJ2-3
CDR3 DNA: TGTGCCATCGCTGACACAGATACGCAGTATTTT; CDR3 protein: CAIADTDTQYF; V gene: TRBV10-3; D gene: NA; clone size: many; J gene: TRBJ2-3
CDR3 DNA: TGCGCCAGCAGCTTGGGGGCTGATGAAGCTTTCTTT; CDR3 protein: CASSLGADEAFF; V gene: TRBV5-1; D gene: NA; clone size: NA; J gene: TRBJ1-1
CDR3 DNA: TGTGCCAGTAGTATACCTCCGGGGGGTAGTCAGCCCCAGCATTTT; CDR3 protein: CASSIPPGGSQPQHF; V gene: TRBV19; D gene: NA; clone size: many; J gene: TRBJ1-5
CDR3 DNA: TGTGCCAGCAGCTTTCCGGCAGGGGGTGAAAAACTGTTTTTT; CDR3 protein: CASSFPAGGEKLFF; V gene: TRBV7-9; D gene: TRBD1; clone size: many; J gene: TRBJ1-4
CDR3 DNA: TGTGCCGTCCGGGGGCAAGAGACCCAGTACTTC; CDR3 protein: CAVRGQETQYF; V gene: TRBV10-3; D gene: NA; clone size: NA; J gene: TRBJ2-5
CDR3 DNA: TGTGCCAGCAGCTTAGACGGGCTCTCCTACGAGCAGTACTTC; CDR3 protein: CASSLDGLSYEQYF; V gene: TRBV7-2; D gene: NA; clone size: few; J gene: TRBJ2-7
CDR3 DNA: TGCAGTGCTAGGAAGGGACTAGCGGGGAACAATGAGCAGTTCTTC; CDR3 protein: CSARKGLAGNNEQFF; V gene: TRBV20-1; D gene: TRBD2; clone size: many; J gene: TRBJ2-1
CDR3 DNA: TGTGCCAGCAGCTTGATATGGACAGGGAATATCGGTCAGCCCCAGCATTTT; CDR3 protein: CASSLIWTGNIGQPQHF; V gene: TRBV5-6; D gene: TRBD1; clone size: many; J gene: TRBJ1-5
CDR3 DNA: TGTGCCAGCAGCTTACCTAGCGGAGAGCAGTTCTTC; CDR3 protein: CASSLPSGEQFF; V gene: TRBV7-2; D gene: TRBD2; clone size: NA; J gene: TRBJ2-1
CDR3 DNA: TGCAGCGTTGAAATCGGGGGCACAGATACGCAGTATTTT; CDR3 protein: CSVEIGGTDTQYF; V gene: TRBV29-1; D gene: NA; clone size: few; J gene: TRBJ2-3
CDR3 DNA: TGTGCCAGCAGGGGGACAGTTGCGGAGCAGTTCTTC; CDR3 protein: CASRGTVAEQFF; V gene: TRBV7-9; D gene: TRBD1; clone size: NA; J gene: TRBJ2-1
CDR3 DNA: TGCAGCGTTGAGACAGGGGCTCGTCTCGAGCAGTACTTC; CDR3 protein: CSVETGARLEQYF; V gene: TRBV29-1; D gene: TRBD1; clone size: few; J gene: TRBJ2-7
CDR3 DNA: TGTGCCTGGAGTGTAAACCCGACCCAGCAGTTCTTC; CDR3 protein: CAWSVNPTQQFF; V gene: TRBV30; D gene: NA; clone size: NA; J gene: TRBJ2-1
CDR3 DNA: TGTGCCAGCACAGGCGGGACCTCGCAGTATTTT; CDR3 protein: CASTGGTSQYF; V gene: TRBV12-3/TRBV12-4; D gene: NA; clone size: NA; J gene: TRBJ2-3
CDR3 DNA: TGCAGTGCTAGAGATCCAGCCAAGGGGGATACGCAGTATTTT; CDR3 protein: CSARDPAKGDTQYF; V gene: TRBV20-1; D gene: NA; clone size: NA; J gene: TRBJ2-3
CDR3 DNA: TGCAGCGTCTTTTTGGGGACTAGCGCGTACGAGCAGTACTTC; CDR3 protein: CSVFLGTSAYEQYF; V gene: TRBV29-1; D gene: TRBD2; clone size: many; J gene: TRBJ2-7
CDR3 DNA: TGTGCCAGCAGCCAATCGAACACCGGGGAGCTGTTTTTT; CDR3 protein: CASSQSNTGELFF; V gene: TRBV3-1; D gene: NA; clone size: many; J gene: TRBJ2-2
CDR3 DNA: TGTGCCAGCAGACCCGTTCGTAACTATGGCTACACCTTC; CDR3 protein: CASRPVRNYGYTF; V gene: TRBV6-6; D gene: NA; clone size: many; J gene: TRBJ1-2
CDR3 DNA: TGCAGTGCTAGCGAAGGCGGGAGGAGTGAGCAGTTCTTC; CDR3 protein: CSASEGGRSEQFF; V gene: TRBV20-1; D gene: TRBD2; clone size: many; J gene: TRBJ2-1
CDR3 DNA: TGTGCCAGCAGTGAATGGTGGTCACAAGAGACCCAGTACTTC; CDR3 protein: CASSEWWSQETQYF; V gene: TRBV2; D gene: NA; clone size: few; J gene: TRBJ2-5
CDR3 DNA: TGTGCCAGCACCGCACCGAGCCGGGACCTGGCCGTGAACACTGAAGCTTTCTTT; CDR3 protein: CASTAPSRDLAVNTEAFF; V gene: TRBV7-9; D gene: NA; clone size: many; J gene: TRBJ1-1
CDR3 DNA: TGTGCCAGCAGGTACGACAGCGACCTGACTGAAGCTTTCTTT; CDR3 protein: CASRYDSDLTEAFF; V gene: TRBV2; D gene: NA; clone size: many; J gene: TRBJ1-1
CDR3 DNA: TGCAGTGCTAGAGACATCGGGAGATTATACGAGCAGTACTTC; CDR3 protein: CSARDIGRLYEQYF; V gene: TRBV20-1; D gene: NA; clone size: few; J gene: TRBJ2-7
CDR3 DNA: TGTGCCAGCAGGAACAGGCTGAATGAAAAACTGTTTTTT; CDR3 protein: CASRNRLNEKLFF; V gene: TRBV6-5; D gene: NA; clone size: many; J gene: TRBJ1-4
CDR3 DNA: TGTGCCAGCAGCTCCGCCGCCATCCGGGGCCACTTTGAGCAGTACTTC; CDR3 protein: CASSSAAIRGHFEQYF; V gene: TRBV7-2; D gene: NA; clone size: many; J gene: TRBJ2-7
CDR3 DNA: TGTGCCACCTCGATTCTGGGAGATACGCAGTATTTT; CDR3 protein: CATSILGDTQYF; V gene: TRBV12-3/TRBV12-4; D gene: NA; clone size: few; J gene: TRBJ2-3
CDR3 DNA: TGCAGCGTTGGTGGCAGGGGCGGGGAAAAACTGTTTTTT; CDR3 protein: CSVGGRGGEKLFF; V gene: TRBV29-1; D gene: NA; clone size: NA; J gene: TRBJ1-4
CDR3 DNA: TGTGCCAGCAGTTCCAGGGTGGCGGTGAACACTGAAGCTTTCTTT; CDR3 protein: CASSSRVAVNTEAFF; V gene: TRBV12-3/TRBV12-4; D gene: NA; clone size: few; J gene: TRBJ1-1
CDR3 DNA: TGTGCCAGCAGCTTAGGGCAGAATAATGAAAAACTGTTTTTT; CDR3 protein: CASSLGQNNEKLFF; V gene: TRBV5-4; D gene: NA; clone size: many; J gene: TRBJ1-4
CDR3 DNA: TGTGCCATCAAGATGGGCGGGGCATCAGAGAGAGAGCAGTACTTC; CDR3 protein: CAIKMGGASEREQYF; V gene: TRBV10-3; D gene: NA; clone size: NA; J gene: TRBJ2-7
CDR3 DNA: TGTGCCAGCAGCTTCAAAGGGTCCGAGCAGTACTTC; CDR3 protein: CASSFKGSEQYF; V gene: TRBV7-2; D gene: NA; clone size: few; J gene: TRBJ2-7
CDR3 DNA: TGCAGCGTTGCCGAGACAGGGCACACAGATACGCAGTATTTT; CDR3 protein: CSVAETGHTDTQYF; V gene: TRBV29-1; D gene: TRBD1; clone size: many; J gene: TRBJ2-3
CDR3 DNA: TGTGCCATCAGTGAGTCCCGACTAGCGGCCCAGCGGGGCAATGAGCAGTTCTTC; CDR3 protein: CAISESRLAAQRGNEQFF; V gene: TRBV10-3; D gene: TRBD2; clone size: few; J gene: TRBJ2-1
CDR3 DNA: TGTGCCAGCAGCTCCAATATCCTTCCTAGCACAGATACGCAGTATTTT; CDR3 protein: CASSSNILPSTDTQYF; V gene: TRBV7-9; D gene: NA; clone size: NA; J gene: TRBJ2-3
CDR3 DNA: TGTGCCAGCTCACCACCCGAACAGCTTTACACCGGGGAGCTGTTTTTT; CDR3 protein: CASSPPEQLYTGELFF; V gene: TRBV18; D gene: NA; clone size: many; J gene: TRBJ2-2
CDR3 DNA: TGTGCCAGCAGCCTTACAGGGTCTGGGGCCAACGTCCTGACTTTC; CDR3 protein: CASSLTGSGANVLTF; V gene: TRBV7-8; D gene: NA; clone size: many; J gene: TRBJ2-6
CDR3 DNA: TGTGCCTGGAGTGTAGTGGGGACAGATACGCAGTATTTT; CDR3 protein: CAWSVVGTDTQYF; V gene: TRBV30; D gene: NA; clone size: many; J gene: TRBJ2-3
CDR3 DNA: TGCAGCGTTGAGCGGCTCCACAATGAGCAGTTCTTC; CDR3 protein: CSVERLHNEQFF; V gene: TRBV29-1; D gene: NA; clone size: NA; J gene: TRBJ2-1
CDR3 DNA: TGCAGTGCTAGTGGGGCGTTGGGGATGAACACTGAAGCTTTCTTT; CDR3 protein: CSASGALGMNTEAFF; V gene: TRBV20-1; D gene: NA; clone size: NA; J gene: TRBJ1-1
CDR3 DNA: TGTGCCAGCAGCTACGACAGGTTCTCCTACGAGCAGTACTTC; CDR3 protein: CASSYDRFSYEQYF; V gene: TRBV7-2; D gene: NA; clone size: many; J gene: TRBJ2-7
CDR3 DNA: TGTGCCAGCAGCCCTAGGGTATATGGGGCCAACGTCCTGACTTTC; CDR3 protein: CASSPRVYGANVLTF; V gene: TRBV7-9; D gene: NA; clone size: many; J gene: TRBJ2-6
CDR3 DNA: TGCAGCGTTGAAGATCTCGGGCGGGCAGATACGCAGTATTTT; CDR3 protein: CSVEDLGRADTQYF; V gene: TRBV29-1; D gene: NA; clone size: NA; J gene: TRBJ2-3
CDR3 DNA: TGTGCCAGCAGCAGGACTTTCGGTGAGCAGTTCTTC; CDR3 protein: CASSRTFGEQFF; V gene: TRBV7-2; D gene: NA; clone size: many; J gene: TRBJ2-1
CDR3 DNA: TGTGCCAGCAGTCAAGGCAGGGCGCGCGAGCAGTACTTC; CDR3 protein: CASSQGRAREQYF; V gene: TRBV6-2/TRBV6-3; D gene: NA; clone size: medium-sized; J gene: TRBJ2-7
CDR3 DNA: TGTGCCAGTAGTTCGATGCAAGGCCAAACAGCCTCCTACGAGCAGTACTTC; CDR3 protein: CASSSMQGQTASYEQYF; V gene: TRBV19; D gene: NA; clone size: NA; J gene: TRBJ2-7
CDR3 DNA: TGTGCCACCAGTGCGGGCGGAAGTTCCTTTACGGGGCAGTACTTC; CDR3 protein: CATSAGGSSFTGQYF; V gene: TRBV15; D gene: NA; clone size: NA; J gene: TRBJ2-7
CDR3 DNA: TGTGCCAGTAGTATAGTCCAGAGCTCCTACAATGAGCAGTTCTTC; CDR3 protein: CASSIVQSSYNEQFF; V gene: TRBV19; D gene: NA; clone size: many; J gene: TRBJ2-1
CDR3 DNA: TGTGCCACCGCCCCGACAGGGGACCAAAACATTCAGTACTTC; CDR3 protein: CATAPTGDQNIQYF; V gene: TRBV24-1; D gene: TRBD1; clone size: many; J gene: TRBJ2-4
CDR3 DNA: TGTGCCAGCGGACTAGCGATAAGCACAGATACGCAGTATTTT; CDR3 protein: CASGLAISTDTQYF; V gene: TRBV11-2; D gene: TRBD2; clone size: few; J gene: TRBJ2-3
CDR3 DNA: TGTGCTAGTGGTCGGGCCCTAGCTGGGTTTACAGATACGCAGTATTTT; CDR3 protein: CASGRALAGFTDTQYF; V gene: TRBV12-5; D gene: NA; clone size: few; J gene: TRBJ2-3
CDR3 DNA: TGTGCCAGCGAGGAGGGGACCTCCTACGAGCAGTACTTC; CDR3 protein: CASEEGTSYEQYF; V gene: TRBV3-1; D gene: NA; clone size: NA; J gene: TRBJ2-7
CDR3 DNA: TGTGCCAGCAGTGAAACGACACCCTACAATGAGCAGTTCTTC; CDR3 protein: CASSETTPYNEQFF; V gene: TRBV2; D gene: NA; clone size: few; J gene: TRBJ2-1
CDR3 DNA: TGCGCCAGCAGCTTGCACCGGTCAAGGGCGGGGGGAAGCACAGATACGCAGTATTTT; CDR3 protein: CASSLHRSRAGGSTDTQYF; V gene: TRBV5-1; D gene: TRBD2; clone size: NA; J gene: TRBJ2-3